The 28 T cell receptor beta chains given below trace back to one sample, sequenced in a study of T cells in women clearing cervical HPV infection. TCRdb's copy holds only in-frame clones and misses some; the assay was immunoSEQ multiplex PCR. The sample holds approximately 44,000 clones. Material for sequencing was blood buffy coat. Receptor source: a woman aged 18 to 75 with a cervical HPV16 infection that either progressed to CIN3+ or cleared (not recorded which).

Turning to this clone: The missing CDR3 end, 3 residues past where the read stops, is filled in from the germline J gene. This sequence joins TRBV5-1 and TRBJ2-2; D gene uncertain. Germline CDR1 is SGHRS and CDR2 is YFSETQ. This CDR3 has 14 residues. CDR3 DNA, as far as it was read: TGCGCCAGCAGCTTGTGGCAGGATAATGAAAAG. Its translation is CASSLWQDNEK. The whole CDR3 protein is CASSLWQDNEKLFF.

With regard to this clone: The CDR3 end lies 3 residues beyond the end of the read and is filled in from the germline J gene. The gene calls are TRBV19 and TRBJ2-3; 7 bases match TRBD1. Trimming cost V 7 bases and J 2 bases; bases outside gene matches: 3. CDR3 length: 13 amino acids. Germline V gene lookup returns CDR1 LNHDA and CDR2 SQIVND (reference sequence). CDR3 DNA, as far as it was read: TGTGCCAGTAAGGGACAGTACACAGATACG. This encodes CASKGQYTDT. The entire CDR3 sequence reads CASKGQYTDTQYF.

Concerning this clone itself: Germline and junction disagree at one end, which may indicate a read error. The read finishes 3 residues shy of the CDR3 end, and the germline J gene is used to complete it. The V gene is TRBV4-2, the J gene TRBJ2-2, with TRBD2 identical over 12 bases. This CDR3 spans 16 amino acids. Germline lookup yields CDR1 LGHNA and CDR2 YNFKEQ. The covered CDR3 bases are TGCGCCAGCAGCCGGACGCTAGCGGGAGGGCCCGGGGAG. Translated: CASSRTLAGGPGE. The complete CDR3 sequence is CASSRTLAGGPGELFF.

Turning to this clone: The read is 3 residues too short to cover the CDR3 end, so that end is filled in from the germline J gene. V gene TRBV19 combines with J gene TRBJ1-5; 12 bases are a match to TRBD1. Germline assignment: CDR1 LNHDA and CDR2 SQIVND (reference sequence). CDR3 length: 16 residues. Trimming at V came to 0 bases and at J to 7 bases, leaving 4 bases not matched to a gene. CDR3 sequence reads: CASSIEGTGGWQPQHF. The sequenced part of the CDR3 DNA is TGTGCCAGTAGTATAGAAGGGACAGGGGGCTGGCAGCCC.

About this clone: The CDR3 end lies 3 residues beyond the end of the read and is filled in from the germline J gene. The V and J genes are TRBV7-6 and TRBJ1-1; TRBD1 is a possible D gene (5 bases). CDR1 is SGHVS and CDR2 is FNYEAQ in the germline V gene. The length of the CDR3 is 15 residues. V gave up 0 bases and J gave up 1 base, with 9 bases separating them. CDR3 sequence: CASSLASGPNTEAFF. The CDR3 bases that were read are TGTGCCAGCAGCTTAGCCTCAGGGCCGAACACTGAA.

As to this clone: The CDR3 end is not reached by the read, which stops 3 residues before it; the germline J gene fills it in. The rearrangement links TRBV11-3 to TRBJ2-5, with a possible D match to TRBD2 (5 bases). The length of the CDR3 is 13 residues. Between the trimmed V and J ends, which lost 2 bases and 5 bases, there was a span of 9 bases. CDR1 and CDR2 (germline): SGHNT, YENEEA. CDR3 DNA, as far as it was read: TGTGCCAGCAGCTTACTCGCGGGCGAGACC. As protein: CASSLLAGET. The CDR3 as a whole reads CASSLLAGETQYF.

Concerning this clone itself: The observed sequence ends 3 residues before the CDR3 terminus, with the missing tail filled in from the germline J gene. The chain carries TRBV5-1 and TRBJ2-2, with 9 nucleotides matching TRBD2. CDR3 length: 17 amino acids. V gave up 4 bases and J gave up 0 bases; unmatched junction bases: 7. Germline lookup yields CDR1 SGHRS and CDR2 YFSETQ. The sequenced part of the CDR3 DNA is TGCGCCAGCAGCGGCCCGACTAGCGGCGCGAACACCGGGGAG. Protein sequence: CASSGPTSGANTGE. The whole CDR3 protein is CASSGPTSGANTGELFF.

The CDR3 DNA, read in part, is TGTGCCAGCAGCTTAAACCCGGGGGATTCACCC. It specifies CASSLNPGDSP. The CDR3, in full, reads CASSLNPGDSPLHF. The rearrangement links TRBV7-2 to TRBJ1-6; D is possibly TRBD1 (5 bases). The read gets to within 3 residues of the CDR3 end, and the germline J gene fills in the rest. Trimming shortened V by 2 bases and J by 8 bases, and 10 bases separated the two germline ends. The CDR3 has 14 amino acids. CDR1 and CDR2 (germline): SGHTA, FQGNSA.

As concerns this clone: The read is 3 residues too short to cover the CDR3 end, so that end is filled in from the germline J gene. This chain joins TRBV2 and TRBJ2-2; TRBD1 might be the D (6 bases). CDR3 length: 14 residues. Germline V CDR1 and CDR2: SNHLY, FYNNEI. The CDR3 sequence: CASSWTATNEKLFF. The DNA read from the CDR3 is TGTGCCAGCAGTTGGACAGCAACTAATGAAAAG.

Regarding this clone: The CDR3 extends 3 residues past the end of the read, so its final part is completed from the germline J gene. The genes are TRBV5-4 and TRBJ1-1, with a weak D call TRBD1 (6 bases). CDR1 and CDR2 (germline): SGHNT, YYREEE (reference sequence). This CDR3 has 13 amino acids. Trimming left V 9 bases short and J 1 base short, with 13 bases between. CDR3 bases read: TGTGCCACCTACTTCAGGGGGAACACTGAA. Amino acids: CATYFRGNTE. The whole CDR3 sequence is CATYFRGNTEAFF.

Of note for this clone: The CDR3 end is not reached by the read, which stops 3 residues before it; the germline J gene fills it in. The gene calls are TRBV18 and TRBJ1-2; TRBD1 is a possible D gene (5 bases). CDR3 length: 14 amino acids. Germline assignment: CDR1 KGHSH and CDR2 LQKENI. The DNA read from the CDR3 is TGTGCCAGCTCACCAAGCCCAGGGCGATACGAC. This sequence encodes CASSPSPGRYD. The entire CDR3 sequence reads CASSPSPGRYDYTF.

Remarks on this clone: The read gets to within 3 residues of the CDR3 end, and the germline J gene fills in the rest. The chain links TRBV29-1 to TRBJ2-1, with 7 bases matching TRBD2. From germline, CDR1 is SQVTM and CDR2 ANQGSEA. There are 14 residues in the CDR3. Trimming cost V 4 bases and J 9 bases; bases outside gene matches: 12. Incomplete CDR3 DNA: TGCAGCGTTGGGGGGGGAACCCTTCGGATTGAG. It translates to CSVGGGTLRIE. In full, the CDR3 reads CSVGGGTLRIEQFF.

In regard to this clone: The read gets to within 3 residues of the CDR3 end, and the germline J gene fills in the rest. The chain has TRBV2 and TRBJ2-1, with TRBD1 as a possible D gene (6 bases). V lost 6 bases, J lost 7 bases, and 19 bases lay in between. This CDR3 spans 15 amino acids. Germline lookup yields CDR1 SNHLY and CDR2 FYNNEI. Partial CDR3 DNA: TGTGCCAGCAGCGGACAGCGGCTGACTGGGAATGAG. This translates into CASSGQRLTGNE. The entire CDR3 reads CASSGQRLTGNEQFF.

About this clone itself: From the germline J gene comes the end of the CDR3, since the read stops 3 residues before it. This sequence joins TRBV7-8 and TRBJ2-7, with 12 bases identical to TRBD2. Germline values: CDR1 SGHVS, CDR2 FQNEAQ. V lost 1 base, J lost 6 bases, and 10 bases stayed unmatched. CDR3 length: 17 residues. Partial CDR3 DNA: TGTGCCAGCAGCTTAGTGGAGACTAGCGGGAGTTTTACCGAG. Translating gives CASSLVETSGSFTE. The whole CDR3 region reads CASSLVETSGSFTEQYF.

To note about this clone: The missing CDR3 end, 3 residues past where the read stops, is filled in from the germline J gene. The J gene is TRBJ2-2, the V gene TRBV7-3; D possibly corresponds to TRBD1 (5 bases). The ends were cut back, 5 bases at V and 1 base at J, with 11 bases in the middle. There are 15 residues in the CDR3. Germline V gives CDR1 SGHTA, CDR2 FQGTGA. CDR3 DNA, as far as it was read: TGTGCCAGCAGCAAGAGAGGACAGAACACCGGGGAG. This encodes CASSKRGQNTGE. The entire CDR3 is CASSKRGQNTGELFF.

Of note for this clone: The missing CDR3 end, 3 residues past where the read stops, is filled in from the germline J gene. V and J are TRBV7-2 and TRBJ1-1; D perhaps matches TRBD1 (5 bases). Trimming stripped 7 bases from V and 1 base from J, with 10 bases between. The germline CDR1 and CDR2 sequences are SGHTA and FQGNSA. This CDR3 is 13 amino acids long. CDR3 protein: CASKRQQNTEAFF. The DNA read from the CDR3 is TGTGCCAGCAAACGACAGCAGAACACTGAA. Full variable domain (missing parts from reference TRBV7-2 and TRBJ1-1): GAGVSQSPSNKVTEKGKDVELRCDPISGHTALYWYRQSLGQGLEFLIYFQGNSAPDKSGLPSDRFSAERTGGSVSTLTIQRTQQEDSAVYLCASKRQQNTEAFFGQGTRLTVV.

A note on this clone: The read halts 3 residues ahead of the CDR3 end, with the missing end drawn from the germline J gene. The genes are TRBV19 and TRBJ1-5, with a tentative D call TRBD1 (6 bases). The CDR3 contains 18 residues. V dropped 4 bases and J dropped 4 bases, with 23 bases sitting between them. Per the germline V gene, CDR1 is LNHDA and CDR2 is SQIVND (reference sequence). The sequenced part of the CDR3 DNA is TGTGCCAGTAGTAGACAGGCGGGATCTGACTCTCTGAATCAGCCC. This sequence encodes CASSRQAGSDSLNQP. The full-length CDR3 reads as CASSRQAGSDSLNQPQHF.

As regards this clone: The read ends 3 residues early relative to the CDR3; the germline J gene fills the gap. The chain joins TRBV19 to TRBJ1-2; D possibly corresponds to TRBD1 (6 bases). This CDR3 comprises 17 residues. The germline V gene has CDR1 LNHDA and CDR2 SQIVND (reference sequence). CDR3 in amino acids: CASSLRGQSRDSDTYTF. The CDR3 DNA, read in part, is TGTGCCAGTAGCCTTCGTGGACAGTCGAGGGATTCAGATACC.

CDR3 region: CASSSVPGNTIYF. The sequenced CDR3 bases are TGTGCCAGCAGCTCGGTCCCAGGAAACACC. V is TRBV5-6 and J is TRBJ1-3; no clear D. The CDR3 extends 3 residues past the end of the read, so its final part is completed from the germline J gene. Germline V gene data show CDR1 as SGHDT and CDR2 as YYEEEE. Trimming removed 3 bases from V and 4 bases from J, with 8 bases in between. There are 13 residues in the CDR3.

Notes on this clone: The CDR3 end is not reached by the read, which stops 3 residues before it; the germline J gene fills it in. The chain links TRBV11-1 to TRBJ2-3, with TRBD1 as a possible D gene (5 bases). Germline V gene data show CDR1 as SGHAT and CDR2 as FQDESV (reference sequence). Trimming took off 1 base at V and 1 base at J, with 9 bases between the two ends. The CDR3 has 15 residues. CDR3 residues: CASSLGSRGTDTQYF. Partial CDR3 DNA: TGTGCCAGCAGCTTAGGATCCAGGGGCACAGATACG.

In the case of this clone: Read sequence stops 3 residues before the CDR3 end, and the germline J gene provides the missing end. The chain links TRBV20-1 to TRBJ2-3; 11 positions agree with TRBD2. Germline V CDR1 and CDR2: DFQATT, SNEGSKA (reference sequence). V lost 3 bases to trimming and J lost 4 bases; unmatched junction nucleotides: 3. The CDR3 spans 14 residues. The sequenced CDR3 bases are TGCAGTGCTAGGCTAGCGGGGGGACCAGATACG. Amino acids: CSARLAGGPDT. The complete CDR3 sequence is CSARLAGGPDTQYF.

On this clone: With the read ending 3 residues before the CDR3 end, the germline J gene is used to fill in that end. The J gene is TRBJ2-6, the V gene TRBV7-3, with unresolved D. The CDR3 is 15 amino acids. Germline CDR1 SGHTA, CDR2 FQGTGA. V was shortened by 5 bases and J by 0 bases, with 8 bases between the two germline ends. CDR3 region: CASSQDSSGANVLTF. The CDR3 DNA, read in part, is TGTGCCAGCAGCCAAGATAGCTCTGGGGCCAACGTC.

About this clone: The read stops 3 residues short of the end of the CDR3; the missing end is completed from the germline J gene. The chain couples TRBV20-1 to TRBJ1-6; D uncertain. With 2 bases removed from V and 7 bases from J, the gap between germline ends came to 6 bases. The CDR3 extends over 12 amino acids. CDR1 DFQATT and CDR2 SNEGSKA come from the germline V gene (reference sequence). CDR3 residues: CSARHQNSPLHF. The CDR3 DNA, read in part, is TGCAGTGCTAGACATCAAAATTCACCC.

The CDR3: CASSPVEQGVYGYTF. CDR3 bases read: TGTGCCAGCTCACCAGTTGAACAGGGAGTTTATGGC. The chain recombines TRBV18 with TRBJ1-2, with a tentative D call TRBD1 (6 bases). The read falls 3 residues short of the CDR3 end, and the missing part is taken from the germline J gene. Per the germline V gene, CDR1 is KGHSH and CDR2 is LQKENI. This CDR3 has 15 amino acids. Trimming left V 2 bases short and J 5 bases short, with 15 bases between.

A word on this clone: The CDR3 is cut off 3 residues early in the read; its end comes from the germline J gene. V usage is TRBV20-1 and J usage is TRBJ2-1; 7 nucleotides match TRBD2. Germline V gene sequence: CDR1 DFQATT, CDR2 SNEGSKA (reference sequence). V lost 1 base and J lost 9; bases outside the gene matches: 9. This CDR3 has 14 residues. This chain's CDR3 is CSARGGTNLIEQFF. The CDR3 DNA, read in part, is TGCAGTGCTAGAGGTGGGACTAATCTTATTGAG.

Concerning this clone: The CDR3 end lies 3 residues beyond the end of the read and is filled in from the germline J gene. The chain carries TRBV11-2 and TRBJ2-6; D not resolved. The CDR3 is 15 amino acids. Per the germline V gene, CDR1 is SGHAT and CDR2 is FQNNGV. The V gene lost 5 bases and the J gene lost 1 base, with 9 bases spanning the gap. The CDR3 here is CASSRDGSGANVLTF. The part of the CDR3 DNA that was read is TGTGCCAGCAGCCGCGACGGGTCTGGGGCCAACGTC.

Points on this clone: Sequencing ends 3 residues short of the CDR3 end; the germline J gene provides the rest. The V call is TRBV10-1, the J call TRBJ2-7; 9 nucleotides match TRBD1. The V segment lost 2 bases and the J segment 0 bases; nucleotides outside the gene matches: 5. This CDR3 region has 16 residues. Germline V CDR1 and CDR2: WNHNN, SYGVQD (reference sequence). CDR3 sequence: CASSETSGQGSYEQYF. The CDR3 bases that were read are TGCGCCAGCAGTGAGACCTCGGGACAGGGCTCCTACGAG.

Of note for this clone: The CDR3 goes on 3 residues after the read ends, and that part is filled in from the germline J gene. This chain uses TRBV7-2 with TRBJ1-2; D call uncertain. This CDR3 comprises 14 residues. The V gene's germline CDR1 is SGHTA and CDR2 FQGNSA. This chain's CDR3 is CASSLAGLSYDYTF. The CDR3 DNA, read in part, is TGTGCCAGCAGCTTAGCAGGGTTGTCCTACGAC.